This TCR beta chain derives from a study of Ad26.COV2.S vaccination and SARS-CoV-2 variants. Using immunoSEQ multiplex PCR, the repertoire was profiled, and TCRdb retains in-frame clones only, with some absent. The sample comprises some 390,000 clones, roughly 90% of which are singletons, and over 1.5% rests with the top ten. Study conclusions and caveats: Breadth measured for non-spike TCRs was similar across vaccine and placebo recipients.

About this clone itself: The antigen is undetermined.

The CDR3 is 13 amino acids. Germline lookup yields CDR1 LNHNV and CDR2 YYDKDF (reference sequence). The junction had 3 bases not matched to a gene; V was cut back by 2 bases and J by 10 bases. Noted treatment: around 19 received Ad26.COV2.S at low or high dose, single or two shots; 5 received placebo; per-sample allocation not given. Sampling happened 63 days after the first vaccine or placebo injection. The administered vaccine (an Ad26 vector) expressed Wuhan-strain SARS-CoV-2 spike. This TCR was sampled from a person between 18 and 60 years old who received the Ad26.COV2.S COVID-19 vaccine or a placebo. The chain joins TRBV15 to TRBJ2-1; 9 positions agree with TRBD2. The input for sequencing was peripheral blood, taken in a trial of Ad26.COV2.S vaccine versus placebo. The CDR3 bases are TGTGCCACCAGCAGAATAGCGGGAGCGGAGCAGTTCTTC. This translates into CATSRIAGAEQFF.